This T cell receptor beta chain was found in a study of T cells after somatic rescue of genetic block. This CDR3 has 14 residues. V lost 0 bases and J 7 bases, leaving 16 bases between the germline ends. Germline V gene data show CDR1 as GTSNPN and CDR2 as SVGIG (reference sequence). Details on this clone: Other nucleotide sequences from this sample produce the same CDR3.

Libraries were prepared by immunoSEQ multiplex PCR; TCRdb keeps only in-frame clonotypes and omits some of them. The sample records under 15,000 clones, 65% to 85% being singletons. This receptor was obtained from a boy between 10 and 17 years old. The chain recombines TRBV30 with TRBJ2-7, with a tentative D call TRBD2 (7 bases). The sequenced material came from peripheral blood mononuclear cells (PBMCs). This chain's CDR3 is CAWSVGGGGTEQYF. CDR3 nucleotide sequence: TGTGCCTGGAGTGTAGGGGGGGGAGGGACAGAGCAGTACTTC.